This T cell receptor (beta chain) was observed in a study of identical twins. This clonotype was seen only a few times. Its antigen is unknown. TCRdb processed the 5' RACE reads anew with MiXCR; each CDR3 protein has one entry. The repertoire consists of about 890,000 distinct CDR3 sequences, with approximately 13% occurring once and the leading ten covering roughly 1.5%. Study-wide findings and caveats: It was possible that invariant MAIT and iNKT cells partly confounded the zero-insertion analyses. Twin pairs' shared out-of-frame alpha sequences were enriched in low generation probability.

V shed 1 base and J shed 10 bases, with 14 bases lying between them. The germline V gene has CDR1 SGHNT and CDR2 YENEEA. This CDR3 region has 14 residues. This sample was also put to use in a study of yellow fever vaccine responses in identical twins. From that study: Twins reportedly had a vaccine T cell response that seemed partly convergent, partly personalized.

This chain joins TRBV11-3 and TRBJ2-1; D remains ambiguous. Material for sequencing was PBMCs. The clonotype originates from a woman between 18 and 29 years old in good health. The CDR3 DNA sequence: TGTGCCAGCAGCTTAGTCAGTTCGCTGGGGGAGCAGTTCTTC. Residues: CASSLVSSLGEQFF.